The rows below give T cell receptor beta chains drawn from one sample of a study of blood T cell repertoires in COVID-19. TCRdb's table, derived via immunoSEQ multiplex PCR, lists solely in-frame clones and lacks some. The sample consists of roughly 280,000 clones, around 89% of them appearing once. Specimen: PBMCs or T cells enriched from blood (not recorded which). Every receptor here comes from a woman between 50 and 59 years old who had recovered from COVID-19. Both conserved end residues are part of each CDR3. The order of the fields is D gene, clone size, V gene, J gene, CDR3 protein, CDR3 DNA. A D gene is named only where the DNA matches it firmly. A row's size may be missing; if present it is once, few, many or a size class.

-	-	TRBV28	TRBJ1-6	CATERGWVQPLHF	TGTGCCACCGAACGGGGGTGGGTCCAACCCCTCCACTTT
-	-	TRBV4-3	TRBJ1-4	CASSQDLSEKLFF	TGCGCCAGCAGCCAAGATCTTTCGGAAAAACTGTTTTTT
-	-	TRBV19	TRBJ2-7	CASSIRGEQYF	TGTGCCAGTAGTATCCGGGGGGAGCAGTACTTC
TRBD1	-	TRBV9	TRBJ2-7	CASNPRGTGGYEQYF	TGTGCCAGCAACCCCCGGGGGACAGGGGGCTACGAGCAGTACTTC
-	-	TRBV18	TRBJ2-1	CASSPQGASYNEQFF	TGTGCCAGCTCACCACAGGGAGCCTCCTACAATGAGCAGTTCTTC
-	-	TRBV12-5	TRBJ1-6	CASGLVTALSSPLHF	TGTGCTAGTGGTTTGGTTACTGCGTTAAGTTCACCCCTCCACTTT
TRBD1	-	TRBV18	TRBJ1-2	CASSPLNRGQSDYGYTF	TGTGCCAGCTCACCATTGAACAGGGGGCAATCCGATTATGGCTACACCTTC
TRBD2	-	TRBV19	TRBJ2-5	CASNQPGLAEETQYF	TGTGCCAGTAATCAACCGGGACTAGCGGAAGAGACCCAGTACTTC
-	few	TRBV28	TRBJ1-5	CASSPRQANQPQHF	TGTGCCAGCAGCCCTAGACAGGCCAATCAGCCCCAGCATTTT
TRBD1	-	TRBV29-1	TRBJ1-1	CSVGQGAEAFF	TGCAGCGTTGGACAGGGTGCTGAAGCTTTCTTT
TRBD2	-	TRBV9	TRBJ2-3	CASSVGGTRSDTQYF	TGTGCCAGCAGCGTAGGTGGGACTAGGTCAGATACGCAGTATTTT
TRBD1	-	TRBV5-4	TRBJ1-2	CASSPGTGASSLYGYTF	TGTGCCAGCAGTCCCGGGACAGGGGCAAGTTCACTCTATGGCTACACCTTC
TRBD1	-	TRBV29-1	TRBJ2-2	CSVLDRGPPGELFF	TGCAGCGTATTAGACAGGGGGCCCCCCGGGGAGCTGTTTTTT
-	-	TRBV24-1	TRBJ1-2	CATSDRLPGQESFYGYTF	TGTGCCACCAGTGACCGTTTGCCCGGTCAGGAAAGCTTCTATGGCTACACCTTC
-	once	TRBV7-9	TRBJ2-1	CASSALAGRTGEQFF	TGTGCCAGCAGCGCCCTTGCGGGAAGGACGGGTGAGCAGTTCTTC
-	-	TRBV7-2	TRBJ2-2	CASSLARTGELFF	TGTGCCAGCAGCTTAGCTCGCACCGGGGAGCTGTTTTTT
TRBD1	-	TRBV5-6	TRBJ2-7	CASSLAGTDHYEQYF	TGTGCCAGCAGCTTGGCTGGGACAGACCACTACGAGCAGTACTTC
TRBD1	-	TRBV28	TRBJ1-1	CASEEPGTGMNTEAFF	TGTGCCAGCGAGGAACCTGGGACAGGGATGAACACTGAAGCTTTCTTT
TRBD2	-	TRBV7-2	TRBJ2-1	CASSLGSSGSSYNEQFF	TGTGCCAGCAGCTTAGGGAGTAGCGGGAGCTCCTACAATGAGCAGTTCTTC
TRBD1	-	TRBV5-1	TRBJ1-2	CASTMDRGYGYTF	TGCGCCAGCACCATGGACAGGGGCTATGGCTACACCTTC
TRBD1	-	TRBV28	TRBJ1-2	CASSPDRGIRGYTF	TGTGCCAGCAGTCCGGACAGGGGGATACGGGGCTACACCTTC
TRBD2	-	TRBV7-8	TRBJ2-7	CASSTRTSGSYGYEQYF	TGTGCCAGCAGCACTAGGACTAGCGGGAGTTACGGCTACGAGCAGTACTTC
-	-	TRBV28	TRBJ2-7	CASSTTRSLDEQYF	TGTGCCAGCAGCACCACCCGATCACTGGACGAGCAGTACTTC
TRBD1	-	TRBV6-6	TRBJ1-1	CASIQGVTEAFF	TGTGCCAGCATCCAGGGGGTCACTGAAGCTTTCTTT
-	-	TRBV7-2	TRBJ1-6	CASSSPGSNSPLHF	TGTGCCAGCAGCTCGCCGGGATCTAATTCACCCCTCCACTTT
-	few	TRBV19	TRBJ2-5	CASSIERETQYF	TGTGCCAGTAGTATAGAGCGGGAGACCCAGTACTTC
TRBD2	-	TRBV5-1	TRBJ2-3	CASSPSRLAGPTDTQYF	TGCGCCAGCAGCCCCTCTAGGTTAGCGGGACCCACAGATACGCAGTATTTT
-	-	TRBV16	TRBJ1-5	CASSQSAGKSNQPQHF	TGTGCCAGCAGCCAATCGGCAGGGAAAAGCAATCAGCCCCAGCATTTT
TRBD1	-	TRBV9	TRBJ2-1	CASSPRTGGGNEQFF	TGTGCCAGCAGCCCCCGGACAGGGGGGGGCAATGAGCAGTTCTTC
TRBD1	-	TRBV19	TRBJ2-3	CASSIGTGIGDTQYF	TGTGCCAGTAGTATAGGGACAGGGATTGGAGATACGCAGTATTTT
TRBD2	once	TRBV11-2	TRBJ2-7	CASSRGLALSSYEQYF	TGTGCCAGCAGCCGGGGACTAGCTCTGAGCTCCTACGAGCAGTACTTC
-	few	TRBV7-2	TRBJ2-5	CASSLTGLRETQYF	TGTGCCAGCAGCTTAACCGGACTGAGGGAGACCCAGTACTTC
TRBD1	once	TRBV27	TRBJ1-4	CASRPTGDAGRNEKLFF	TGTGCCAGCAGGCCAACAGGGGATGCCGGTAGAAATGAAAAACTGTTTTTT
-	-	TRBV5-1	TRBJ2-7	CASSLSTNSYEQYF	TGCGCCAGCAGCTTAAGCACGAACTCCTACGAGCAGTACTTC
-	-	TRBV28	TRBJ1-2	CASSLYSGTNYGYTF	TGTGCCAGCAGTTTATATTCAGGGACTAACTATGGCTACACCTTC
TRBD1	-	TRBV7-2	TRBJ1-5	CASSRQGRGNQPQHF	TGTGCCAGCAGCAGACAGGGACGCGGCAATCAGCCCCAGCATTTT
-	-	TRBV7-2	TRBJ1-3	CASSLRVPDTSGNTIYF	TGTGCCAGCAGCTTACGGGTTCCGGACACCTCTGGAAACACCATATATTTT
-	-	TRBV7-7	TRBJ2-2	CASSPLTGMNTGELFF	TGTGCTAGCAGCCCCCTTACAGGAATGAACACCGGGGAGCTGTTTTTT
-	-	TRBV28	TRBJ2-7	CASYGRGQRYEQYF	TGTGCCAGTTATGGGCGAGGGCAAAGGTACGAGCAGTACTTC
-	-	TRBV6-5	TRBJ2-7	CASSFGLSSYEQYF	TGTGCCAGCAGTTTCGGGTTAAGCTCCTACGAGCAGTACTTC
-	once	TRBV3-1/TRBV3-2	TRBJ1-6	CASSQALQATVGNSPLHF	TGTGCCAGCAGCCAAGCGCTACAGGCTACGGTGGGTAATTCACCCCTCCACTTT
TRBD2	-	TRBV6-5	TRBJ2-7	CASSYSVAGGLYEQYF	TGTGCCAGCAGTTACTCGGTAGCGGGAGGTTTGTACGAGCAGTACTTC